One sample yielded the 11 T cell receptor beta chains listed below, sequenced in a study of T cell responses to AZD1222 COVID-19 vaccine. Method: immunoSEQ multiplex PCR; TCRdb's copy keeps in-frame clones and lacks some. The sample gives 140,000 to 150,000 clones, approximately 90% of which show up once; 1.5% to 2.5% is in the top ten. The specimen comprised peripheral blood, sampled 28 days after the second AZD1222 dose. The source is an adult who received the AZD1222 COVID-19 vaccine.

The chain recombines TRBV6-5 with TRBJ1-1; TRBD1 matches at 7 bases. The CDR3 sequence is 13 residues long. V lost 6 bases, J lost 4 bases, and 5 bases stayed unmatched. The V gene's germline CDR1 is MNHEY and CDR2 SVGAGI. Here the CDR3 DNA reads TGTGCCAGCAGCTTGACAGGGATCACTGAAGCTTTCTTT. It yields the protein CASSLTGITEAFF.

The chain employs TRBV6-5 and TRBJ2-7; D may be TRBD1 or TRBD2 (5 bases each). The length of the CDR3 is 16 residues. V was trimmed by 0 bases and J by 5 bases, leaving 17 bases between them. Germline V CDR1 and CDR2: MNHEY, SVGAGI. The CDR3 protein is CASSYSGVGNGNEQYF. Here the CDR3 DNA reads TGTGCCAGCAGTTACTCGGGGGTCGGGAATGGTAACGAGCAGTACTTC.

This clone occurred once. The chain links TRBV29-1 to TRBJ1-2; TRBD1 might be the D (5 bases). Germline V lookup: CDR1 SQVTM, CDR2 ANQGSEA. Between the trimmed V and J ends, which lost 7 bases and 8 bases, there was a span of 20 bases. This CDR3 region has 13 residues. CDR3 sequence reads: CSGGETAFEGYTF. As DNA, the CDR3 is TGCAGCGGGGGGGAAACAGCTTTTGAGGGCTACACCTTC.

This chain links TRBV2 with TRBJ1-5, with TRBD1 identical over 7 bases. Trimming took 6 bases from V and 5 from J; bases not matched to a gene: 13. Germline-derived CDR1 and CDR2 are SNHLY and FYNNEI. The CDR3 loop spans 16 amino acids. The DNA for the CDR3 is TGTGCCAGCAGCCCCGGACAGGAGGGGTCTTATCAGCCCCAGCATTTT. Translation gives CASSPGQEGSYQPQHF. The full variable domain, completed using reference TRBV2 and TRBJ1-5, is EPEVTQTPSHQVTQMGQEVILRCVPISNHLYFYWYRQILGQKVEFLVSFYNNEISEKSEIFDDQFSVERPDGSNFTLKIRSTKLEDSAMYFCASSPGQEGSYQPQHFGDGTRLSIL.

The rearrangement links TRBV5-3 to TRBJ1-1; D is uncertain. TRBV5-3 is sorted into the ORF group, with uncertain function. V was trimmed by 8 bases and J by 4 bases, leaving 21 bases between them. The CDR3 runs 15 residues. The CDR3 is CASSPAGPLGTEAFF. In DNA form, the CDR3 reads TGTGCCAGCAGCCCAGCCGGGCCCCTGGGCACTGAAGCTTTCTTT.

The CDR3 DNA sequence: TGCGCCAGCAGCTTGGTTCTAGATGATGAGCAGTTCTTC. It encodes CASSLVLDDEQFF. The rearrangement links TRBV5-1 to TRBJ2-1, with unresolved D. V was pared by 0 bases and J by 8 bases, with 9 bases between. The CDR3 spans 13 residues. Germline V gene data show CDR1 as SGHRS and CDR2 as YFSETQ.

The chain employs TRBV11-2 and TRBJ2-3; 7 bases match TRBD2. The CDR3 consists of 18 residues. In germline, CDR1 is SGHAT, CDR2 FQNNGV. V gave up 0 bases and J gave up 0 bases; unmatched junction bases: 9. This CDR3 is CASSLEGGGGYSTDTQYF. CDR3 DNA sequence: TGTGCCAGCAGCTTAGAAGGTGGCGGGGGATATAGCACAGATACGCAGTATTTT. Combining the CDR3 with reference TRBV11-2 and TRBJ2-3 gives the whole variable domain EAGVAQSPRYKIIEKRQSVAFWCNPISGHATLYWYQQILGQGPKLLIQFQNNGVVDDSQLPKDRFSAERLKGVDSTLKIQPAKLEDSAVYLCASSLEGGGGYSTDTQYFGPGTRLTVL.

The CDR3 nucleotides are TGTGCCAGCTCGCGACTAGCGGGCTTTAATGAGCAGTTCTTC. Translation gives CASSRLAGFNEQFF. V and J are TRBV18 and TRBJ2-1; TRBD2 matches 10 bases. V was pared by 6 bases and J by 7 bases, with 6 bases of the junction left unmatched. Germline V lookup: CDR1 KGHSH, CDR2 LQKENI. The CDR3 contains 14 residues. Based on the CDR3 plus reference TRBV18 and TRBJ2-1, the full variable domain is NAGVMQNPRHLVRRRGQEARLRCSPMKGHSHVYWYRQLPEEGLKFMVYLQKENIIDESGMPKERFSAEFPKEGPSILRIQQVVRGDSAAYFCASSRLAGFNEQFFGPGTRLTVL.

This chain links TRBV6-1 with TRBJ1-6; D gene unclear. The germline gives CDR1 MNHNS, CDR2 SASEGT. V lost 3 bases and J lost 3, with 9 bases in between. CDR3 size: 15 residues. The CDR3, as DNA: TGTGCCAGCAGTGAGGGTCGAGACTATAATTCACCCCTCCACTTT. As protein: CASSEGRDYNSPLHF.

CDR3: CASSEVLLVSGNTIYF. The CDR3 bases are TGCGCCAGCAGTGAGGTCCTTCTCGTCTCTGGAAACACCATATATTTT. V is TRBV10-1 and J is TRBJ1-3; D is uncertain. This CDR3 has 16 residues. V lost 2 bases to trimming and J lost 0 bases, with 11 bases between them. Germline V gene sequence: CDR1 WNHNN, CDR2 SYGVQD (reference sequence).

Notes on this clone: This same CDR3 is encoded by further DNA sequences in the sample. The V and J genes are TRBV7-3 and TRBJ1-1; D perhaps matches TRBD1 (5 bases). CDR1 is SGHTA, CDR2 FQGTGA, per germline. CDR3 length: 13 residues. The ends were cut back, 2 bases at V and 3 bases at J, with 7 bases in the middle. CDR3: CASSLQGDTEAFF. In nucleotides, the CDR3 is TGTGCCAGCAGCTTACAGGGAGACACTGAAGCTTTCTTT.